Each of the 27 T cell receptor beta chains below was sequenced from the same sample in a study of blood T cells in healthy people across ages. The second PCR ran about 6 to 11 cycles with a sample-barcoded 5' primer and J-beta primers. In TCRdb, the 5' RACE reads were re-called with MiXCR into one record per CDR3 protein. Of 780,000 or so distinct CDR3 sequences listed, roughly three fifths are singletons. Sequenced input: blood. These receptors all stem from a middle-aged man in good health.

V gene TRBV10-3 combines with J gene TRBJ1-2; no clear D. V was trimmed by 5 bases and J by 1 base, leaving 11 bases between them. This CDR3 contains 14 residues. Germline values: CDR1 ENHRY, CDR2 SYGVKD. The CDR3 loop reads CAISQTEHNYGYTF. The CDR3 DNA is TGTGCCATCAGTCAAACAGAACATAACTATGGCTACACCTTC.

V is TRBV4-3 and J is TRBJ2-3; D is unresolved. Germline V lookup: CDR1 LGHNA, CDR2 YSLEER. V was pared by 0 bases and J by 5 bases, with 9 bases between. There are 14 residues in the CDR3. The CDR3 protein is CASSQEVRRDTQYF. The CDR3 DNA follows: TGCGCCAGCAGCCAAGAGGTTCGGCGAGATACGCAGTATTTT.

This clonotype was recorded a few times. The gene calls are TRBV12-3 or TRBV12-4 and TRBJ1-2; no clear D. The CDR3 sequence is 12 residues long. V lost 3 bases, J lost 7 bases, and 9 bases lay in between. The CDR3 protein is CASSFSFGGYTF. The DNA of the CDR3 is TGTGCCAGCAGTTTTAGTTTCGGTGGCTACACCTTC.

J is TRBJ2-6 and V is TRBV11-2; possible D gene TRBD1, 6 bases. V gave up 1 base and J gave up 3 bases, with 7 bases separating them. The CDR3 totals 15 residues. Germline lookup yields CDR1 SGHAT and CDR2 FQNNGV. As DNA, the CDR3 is TGTGCCAGCAGCTTAGGAGGGGGTGGGGCCAACGTCCTGACTTTC. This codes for CASSLGGGGANVLTF.

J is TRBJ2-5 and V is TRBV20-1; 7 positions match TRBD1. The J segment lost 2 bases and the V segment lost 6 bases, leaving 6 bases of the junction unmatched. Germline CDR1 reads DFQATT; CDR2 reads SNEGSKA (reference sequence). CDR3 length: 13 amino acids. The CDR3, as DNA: TGCAGTGCCTTACAGGGGTCTCAAGAGACCCAGTACTTC. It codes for CSALQGSQETQYF.

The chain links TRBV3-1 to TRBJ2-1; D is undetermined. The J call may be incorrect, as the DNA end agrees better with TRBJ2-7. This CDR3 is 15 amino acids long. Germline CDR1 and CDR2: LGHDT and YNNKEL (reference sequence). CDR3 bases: TGTGCCAGCAGCCAAGTAGACTTCCCCAGCAATGAGCAGTACTTC. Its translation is CASSQVDFPSNEQYF.

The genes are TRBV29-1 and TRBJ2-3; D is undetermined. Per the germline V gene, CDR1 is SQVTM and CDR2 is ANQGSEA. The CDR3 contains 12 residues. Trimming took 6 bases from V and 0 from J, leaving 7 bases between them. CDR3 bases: TGCAGCGTCGAGCCTAGCACAGATACGCAGTATTTT. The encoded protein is CSVEPSTDTQYF.

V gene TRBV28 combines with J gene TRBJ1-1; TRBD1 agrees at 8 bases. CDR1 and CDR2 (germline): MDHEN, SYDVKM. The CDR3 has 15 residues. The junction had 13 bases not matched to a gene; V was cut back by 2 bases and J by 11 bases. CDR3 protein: CASSLLLGQGGDAFF. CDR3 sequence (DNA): TGTGCCAGCAGTTTACTCCTAGGACAGGGAGGTGACGCTTTCTTT.

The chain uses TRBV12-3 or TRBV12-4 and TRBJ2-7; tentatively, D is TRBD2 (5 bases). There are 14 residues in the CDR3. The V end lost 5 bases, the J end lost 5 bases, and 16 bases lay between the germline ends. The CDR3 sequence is CASSNTSAVHEQYF. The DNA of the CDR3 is TGTGCCAGCAGTAATACTAGTGCAGTACACGAGCAGTACTTC.

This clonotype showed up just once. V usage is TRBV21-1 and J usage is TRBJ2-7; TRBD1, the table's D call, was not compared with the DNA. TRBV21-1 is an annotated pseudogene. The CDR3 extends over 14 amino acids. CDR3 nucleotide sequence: TGTGCCAGCAGCAAAGGCCGGGGGGGGCGTGAGCAGTACTTC. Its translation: CASSKGRGGREQYF.

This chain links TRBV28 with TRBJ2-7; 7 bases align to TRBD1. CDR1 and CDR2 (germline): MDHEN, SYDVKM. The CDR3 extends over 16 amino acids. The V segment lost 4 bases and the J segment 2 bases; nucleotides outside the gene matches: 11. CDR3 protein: CASSSPPGQVTYEQYF. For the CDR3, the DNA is TGTGCCAGCAGTTCTCCCCCAGGACAGGTGACCTACGAGCAGTACTTC.

This CDR3 is CASSLGAVDEQYF. In nucleotides, the CDR3 is TGTGCCAGCAGTTTGGGGGCGGTGGACGAGCAGTACTTC. The rearrangement joins TRBV12-3 or TRBV12-4 to TRBJ2-4; D is possibly TRBD1 (6 bases). The J call is doubtful: the DNA matches TRBJ2-7 better. The CDR3 is made up of 13 amino acids.

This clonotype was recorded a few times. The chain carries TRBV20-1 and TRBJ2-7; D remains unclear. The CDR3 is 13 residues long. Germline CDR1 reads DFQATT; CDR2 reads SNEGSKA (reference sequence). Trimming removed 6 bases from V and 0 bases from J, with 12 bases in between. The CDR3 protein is CSAASQSSYEQYF. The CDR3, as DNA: TGCAGTGCCGCCAGCCAGAGCTCCTACGAGCAGTACTTC.

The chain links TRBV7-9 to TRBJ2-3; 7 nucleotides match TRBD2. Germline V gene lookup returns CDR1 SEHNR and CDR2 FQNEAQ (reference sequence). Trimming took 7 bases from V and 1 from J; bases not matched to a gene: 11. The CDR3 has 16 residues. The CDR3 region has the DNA TGTGCCAGCAATTTCAAGCGGGATCGGGGCACAGATACGCAGTATTTT. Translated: CASNFKRDRGTDTQYF. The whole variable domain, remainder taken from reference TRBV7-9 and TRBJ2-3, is DTGVSQNPRHKITKRGQNVTFRCDPISEHNRLYWYRQTLGQGPEFLTYFQNEAQLEKSRLLSDRFSAERPKGSFSTLEIQRTEQGDSAMYLCASNFKRDRGTDTQYFGPGTRLTVL.

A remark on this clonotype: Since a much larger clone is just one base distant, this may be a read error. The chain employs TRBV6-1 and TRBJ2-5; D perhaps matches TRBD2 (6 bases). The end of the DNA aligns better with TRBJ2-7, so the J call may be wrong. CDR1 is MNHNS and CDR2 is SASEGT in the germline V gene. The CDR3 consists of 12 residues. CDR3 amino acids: CASSGSPYEQYF. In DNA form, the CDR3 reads TGTGCCAGCAGCGGGAGTCCCTACGAGCAGTACTTC.

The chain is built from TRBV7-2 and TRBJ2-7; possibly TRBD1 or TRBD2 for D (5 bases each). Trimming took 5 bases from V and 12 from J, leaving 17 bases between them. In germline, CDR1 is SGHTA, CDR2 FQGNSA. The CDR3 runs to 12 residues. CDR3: CASSNRGETLYF. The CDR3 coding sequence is TGTGCCAGCAGCAACCGAGGGGAGACCCTGTACTTC.

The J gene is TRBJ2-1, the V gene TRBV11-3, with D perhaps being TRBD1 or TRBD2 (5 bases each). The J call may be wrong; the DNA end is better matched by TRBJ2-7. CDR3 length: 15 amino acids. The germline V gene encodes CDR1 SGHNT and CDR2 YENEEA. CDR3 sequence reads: CASSMGRSSYNEQYF. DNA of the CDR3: TGTGCCAGCAGCATGGGACGGAGCTCCTACAATGAGCAGTACTTC.

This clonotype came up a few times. The CDR3 DNA reads as TGTGCCAGCAGCCCAAGGATAGCAGGCAATGAGCAGTTCTTC. It yields the protein CASSPRIAGNEQFF. J is TRBJ2-1 and V is TRBV7-2, with D unclear. This CDR3 contains 14 residues. Germline CDR1 SGHTA, CDR2 FQGNSA. Deletions cut 5 bases from V and 6 bases from J, with 14 bases between.

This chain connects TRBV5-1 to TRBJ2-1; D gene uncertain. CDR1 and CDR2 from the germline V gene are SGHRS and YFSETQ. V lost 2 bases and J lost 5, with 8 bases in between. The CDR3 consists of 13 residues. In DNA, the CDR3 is TGCGCCAGCAGCTTTCTTCTGGACAATGAGCAGTTCTTC. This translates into CASSFLLDNEQFF.

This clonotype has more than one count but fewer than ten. DNA for the CDR3: TGTGCCACCAGTGATTCTTATACGCAGTATTTT. This gives the protein CATSDSYTQYF. The chain joins TRBV24-1 to TRBJ2-3; D unresolved. Looked up from germline, CDR1 is KGHDR and CDR2 is SFDVKD. Trimming removed 2 bases at V and 7 bases at J, with 3 bases between. The CDR3 is 11 amino acids.

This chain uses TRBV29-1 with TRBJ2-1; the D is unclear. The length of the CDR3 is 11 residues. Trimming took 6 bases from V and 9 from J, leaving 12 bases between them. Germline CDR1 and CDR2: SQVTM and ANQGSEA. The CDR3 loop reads CSVGIVVEQFF. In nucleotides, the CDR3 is TGCAGCGTCGGTATAGTAGTTGAGCAGTTCTTC.

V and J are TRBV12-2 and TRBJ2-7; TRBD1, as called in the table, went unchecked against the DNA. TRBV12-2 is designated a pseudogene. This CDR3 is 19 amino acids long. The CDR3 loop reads CASRLDVGQLHSWTYEQYF. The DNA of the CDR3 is TGTGCAAGTCGCTTAGATGTGGGACAGCTCCATTCATGGACCTACGAGCAGTACTTC.

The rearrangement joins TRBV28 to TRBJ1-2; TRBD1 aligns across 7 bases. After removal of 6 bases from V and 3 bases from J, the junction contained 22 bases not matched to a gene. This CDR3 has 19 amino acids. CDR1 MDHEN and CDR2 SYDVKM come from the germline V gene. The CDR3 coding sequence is TGTGCCAGCAGAAACCTGGTAGGGCTGGGTGATGGACAGGACTATGGCTACACCTTC. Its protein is CASRNLVGLGDGQDYGYTF.

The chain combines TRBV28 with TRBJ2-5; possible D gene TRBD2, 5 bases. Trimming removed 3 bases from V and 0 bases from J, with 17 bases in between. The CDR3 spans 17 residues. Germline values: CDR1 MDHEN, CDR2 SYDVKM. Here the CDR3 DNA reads TGTGCCAGCAGTTTTATGCTAGCCCTGGGGTACCAAGAGACCCAGTACTTC. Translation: CASSFMLALGYQETQYF.

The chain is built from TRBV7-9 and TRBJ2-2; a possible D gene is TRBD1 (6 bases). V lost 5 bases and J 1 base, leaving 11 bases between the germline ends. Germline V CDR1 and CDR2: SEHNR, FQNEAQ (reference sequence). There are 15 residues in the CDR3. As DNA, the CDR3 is TGTGCCAGCAGCCCAAAGACAGGGAACACCGGGGAGCTGTTTTTT. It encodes CASSPKTGNTGELFF. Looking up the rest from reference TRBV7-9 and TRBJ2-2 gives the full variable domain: DTGVSQNPRHKITKRGQNVTFRCDPISEHNRLYWYRQTLGQGPEFLTYFQNEAQLEKSRLLSDRFSAERPKGSFSTLEIQRTEQGDSAMYLCASSPKTGNTGELFFGEGSRLTVL.

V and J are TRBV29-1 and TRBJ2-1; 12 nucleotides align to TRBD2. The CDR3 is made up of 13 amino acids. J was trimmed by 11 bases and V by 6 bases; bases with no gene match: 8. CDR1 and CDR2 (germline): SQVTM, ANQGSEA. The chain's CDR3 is CSVVLAGGLKQFF. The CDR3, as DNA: TGCAGCGTCGTACTAGCGGGGGGACTTAAGCAGTTCTTC.

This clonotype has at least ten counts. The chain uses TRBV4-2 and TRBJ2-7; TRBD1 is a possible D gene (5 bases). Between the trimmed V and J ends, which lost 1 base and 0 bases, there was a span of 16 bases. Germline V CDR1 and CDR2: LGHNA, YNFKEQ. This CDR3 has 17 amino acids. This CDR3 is CASSQGARTHISYEQYF. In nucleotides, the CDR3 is TGTGCCAGCAGCCAAGGAGCCCGGACACATATCTCCTACGAGCAGTACTTC.